These T cell receptor beta chains were read from a single sample in a study of cytomegalovirus exposure and HLA in healthy donors. The protocol was immunoSEQ multiplex PCR, while the TCRdb copy is restricted to in-frame clones and leaves out a portion. This table has some 120,000 clones, about four fifths appearing once. Sequences were obtained from PBMCs. These receptors were collected from a man aged 35 to 55 in good health and CMV-seronegative. CDR3s include the opening cysteine and the closing phenylalanine or tryptophan.

cdr3_length | j_call | v_call | cdr3_aa
15 | TRBJ1-6 | TRBV7-6 | CASSSEVGGGSPLHF
16 | TRBJ2-3 | TRBV29-1 | CSVDGRNRGSTDTQYF
11 | TRBJ1-2 | TRBV20-1 | CSAERQNGYTF
12 | TRBJ1-1 | TRBV6-1 | CASRGGNTEAFF
15 | TRBJ2-7 | TRBV6-5 | CASGKAGGFSNEQYF
15 | TRBJ1-1 | TRBV5-4 | CASSKGGDMNTEAFF
12 | TRBJ1-2 | TRBV5-8 | CASSSPISSRPF
13 | TRBJ1-4 | TRBV6-5 | CASNRDPNEKLFF
14 | TRBJ2-7 | TRBV6-1 | CASSAGLGPYEQYF
14 | TRBJ2-3 | TRBV2 | CASSEGQGADTQYF